These 30 T cell receptor beta chains originate from one sample sequenced in a study of T-cell memory formation after mild COVID-19. TCRdb re-analysed the 5' RACE reads in MiXCR, keeping a single row per CDR3 protein. This sample yields under 300,000 distinct CDR3 sequences, of which 9.4% are seen a single time; 22% belongs to the top ten. Material for sequencing was PBMCs or a T cell subset sorted from them (not recorded which). These receptors all come from a young man who had mild COVID-19 (a few samples of this study predate the infection). Cell type and time point are not known.

This chain links TRBV4-2 with TRBJ2-2; 10 positions match TRBD1. Germline V gene lookup returns CDR1 LGHNA and CDR2 YNFKEQ. After removal of 4 bases from V and 2 bases from J, the junction contained 4 bases not matched to a gene. This CDR3 has 16 amino acids. CDR3 in DNA: TGTGCCAGCAGCCCCAGGACAGGGGGAAACACCGGGGAGCTGTTTTTT. It yields the protein CASSPRTGGNTGELFF.

This clonotype has a handful of counts. The chain couples TRBV12-3 or TRBV12-4 to TRBJ1-5; the D is unclear. The CDR3 consists of 12 residues. Trimming removed 6 bases from V and 3 bases from J, with 6 bases in between. The chain's CDR3 is CASSTLNQPQHF. The CDR3 DNA is TGTGCCAGCAGCACCCTCAATCAGCCCCAGCATTTT.

This clonotype was seen a few times. V usage is TRBV9 and J usage is TRBJ1-1; no clear D gene. The CDR3 totals 14 residues. Germline V CDR1 and CDR2: SGDLS, YYNGEE. V lost 4 bases and J lost 5, with 15 bases in between. This CDR3 is CASSPPAGRTEAFF. CDR3 bases: TGTGCCAGCAGCCCACCAGCGGGTAGAACTGAAGCTTTCTTT.

V usage is TRBV11-1 and J usage is TRBJ2-1, with a weak D call TRBD2 (5 bases). Germline assignment: CDR1 SGHAT and CDR2 FQDESV (reference sequence). V gave up 7 bases and J gave up 6 bases, with 16 bases separating them. This CDR3 region has 14 residues. The CDR3 loop reads CASNPTGIVNEQFF. In nucleotides, the CDR3 is TGTGCCAGCAACCCAACGGGGATCGTCAATGAGCAGTTCTTC. The variable domain in full, with the rest retrieved from reference TRBV11-1 and TRBJ2-1, is EAEVAQSPRYKITEKSQAVAFWCDPISGHATLYWYRQILGQGPELLVQFQDESVVDDSQLPKDRFSAERLKGVDSTLKIQPAELGDSAMYLCASNPTGIVNEQFFGPGTRLTVL.

This sequence joins TRBV19 and TRBJ1-5; 7 bases agree with TRBD1. Looked up from germline, CDR1 is LNHDA and CDR2 is SQIVND (reference sequence). This CDR3 is built from 14 residues. With V trimmed by 10 bases and J by 3 bases, 9 bases remained unmatched. In DNA, the CDR3 is TGTGCCACTATGAATACAGGGGTCAATCAGCCCCAGCATTTT. Translation gives CATMNTGVNQPQHF.

The chain couples TRBV5-1 to TRBJ2-5; D gene ambiguous. Germline V gene lookup returns CDR1 SGHRS and CDR2 YFSETQ. V lost 4 bases, J lost 4 bases, and 14 bases lay in between. This CDR3 spans 14 amino acids. This CDR3 is CASSPRRGGETQYF. Here the CDR3 DNA reads TGCGCCAGCAGCCCGCGACGAGGCGGAGAGACCCAGTACTTC.

This clonotype was seen a few times. This chain links TRBV12-5 with TRBJ2-6; D ambiguous. The CDR3 is 17 residues long. Germline lookup yields CDR1 LGHNT and CDR2 FRNRAP. Trimming shortened V by 4 bases and J by 0 bases, and 13 bases separated the two germline ends. CDR3 sequence: CASGSVTSNSGANVLTF. The CDR3, as DNA: TGTGCTAGTGGTTCGGTGACAAGTAACTCTGGGGCCAACGTCCTGACTTTC.

This clonotype turned up a few times. The V call is TRBV7-3, the J call TRBJ2-2, with 7 bases identical to TRBD2. Germline CDR1 reads SGHTA; CDR2 reads FQGTGA. The ends lost 5 bases at V and 5 bases at J; junction bases unmatched: 8. The CDR3 has 15 residues. The CDR3 is CASSPFSSGTGELFF. The CDR3 DNA reads TGTGCCAGCAGCCCCTTCAGTAGCGGGACCGGGGAGCTGTTTTTT.

The rearrangement links TRBV20-1 to TRBJ1-3; unclear D gene. Trimming removed 5 bases at V and 2 bases at J, with 13 bases between. CDR1 is DFQATT and CDR2 is SNEGSKA in the germline V gene (reference sequence). This CDR3 spans 14 amino acids. CDR3 sequence (DNA): TGCAGTGCTTATAGTGCGGGGACTGGAAACACCATATATTTT. Amino acid sequence: CSAYSAGTGNTIYF.

V is TRBV6-1 and J is TRBJ1-2, with TRBD1 matching 8 bases. This CDR3 has 15 residues. V dropped 6 bases and J dropped 0; count of bases not matched to a gene: 6. The V gene's germline CDR1 is MNHNS and CDR2 SASEGT. CDR3 DNA: TGTGCCAGCAGCGCAACAGGGGGAGCTAACTATGGCTACACCTTC. Its protein product is CASSATGGANYGYTF.

The chain employs TRBV7-9 and TRBJ1-1, with 9 bases identical to TRBD1. The junction had 11 bases not matched to a gene; V was cut back by 7 bases and J by 5 bases. Germline V gene sequence: CDR1 SEHNR, CDR2 FQNEAQ (reference sequence). The CDR3 runs to 15 residues. The CDR3 sequence is CASTHTGGLVTEAFF. The CDR3 nucleotides are TGTGCCAGCACCCATACAGGGGGCTTAGTAACTGAAGCTTTCTTT.

This clonotype was picked up a small number of times. The chain has TRBV6-6 and TRBJ2-7; D unclear. V was cut by 0 bases and J by 5 bases, with 11 bases left in between. CDR1 is MNHNY and CDR2 is SVGAGI in the germline V gene (reference sequence). The CDR3 totals 14 residues. In nucleotides, the CDR3 is TGTGCCAGCAGTTACTCGAAACGGGCCGACGAGCAGTACGTC. Translating it yields CASSYSKRADEQYV.

The chain has TRBV19 and TRBJ1-2, with unresolved D. This CDR3 spans 11 amino acids. Germline lookup yields CDR1 LNHDA and CDR2 SQIVND (reference sequence). V gave up 8 bases and J gave up 5 bases, with 9 bases separating them. The CDR3, as DNA: TGTGCCAGTGCGGAGCCTTATGGCTACACCTTC. Its protein is CASAEPYGYTF.

Many counts were recorded for this clonotype. This chain links TRBV24-1 with TRBJ2-3; a possible D gene is TRBD2 (5 bases). Trimming cost V 6 bases and J 6 bases, with 6 bases left between them. Germline lookup yields CDR1 KGHDR and CDR2 SFDVKD. The CDR3 contains 11 residues. This chain's CDR3 is CATSSSDTQYF. The CDR3 bases are TGTGCCACCAGTTCTAGCGATACGCAGTATTTT.

The V and J genes are TRBV24-1 and TRBJ2-3, with 13 bases that match TRBD2. The CDR3 extends over 16 amino acids. CDR1 KGHDR and CDR2 SFDVKD come from the germline V gene. Germline trimming cut 7 bases from V and 2 bases from J; bases unmatched to any gene: 5. For the CDR3, the DNA is TGTGCCACCAGGGATGGGACTAGCGGGGACACAGATACGCAGTATTTT. It encodes CATRDGTSGDTDTQYF.

The chain couples TRBV20-1 to TRBJ1-1; D is unclear. Germline-derived CDR1 and CDR2 are DFQATT and SNEGSKA (reference sequence). The germline V and J ends were trimmed by 1 base and 5 bases, with 8 bases remaining between them. The CDR3 extends over 12 amino acids. Here the CDR3 reads CSARGGETEAFF. The CDR3 nucleotides read TGCAGTGCTAGAGGCGGAGAAACTGAAGCTTTCTTT.

This clonotype came up a few times. The chain has TRBV7-9 and TRBJ1-4, with a weak D call TRBD1 (5 bases). V was clipped by 6 bases and J by 6 bases, with 8 bases between them. The CDR3 spans 12 residues. Germline-derived CDR1 and CDR2 are SEHNR and FQNEAQ (reference sequence). CDR3 sequence reads: CASRGEHEKLFF. The CDR3 nucleotides read TGTGCCAGCAGAGGGGAACATGAAAAACTGTTTTTT.

V and J are TRBV20-1 and TRBJ2-7, with D unclear. This CDR3 is built from 11 residues. Germline loops: CDR1 DFQATT, CDR2 SNEGSKA (reference sequence). Trimming left V 2 bases short and J 6 bases short, with 8 bases between. CDR3 amino acids: CSARYWGEQYF. CDR3 in DNA: TGCAGTGCTAGATATTGGGGCGAGCAGTACTTC.

The V and J genes are TRBV12-3 or TRBV12-4 and TRBJ2-2; TRBD2 matches at 13 bases. The CDR3 is 13 residues long. Trimming at V came to 8 bases and at J to 7 bases, leaving 1 base not matched to a gene. The DNA of the CDR3 is TGTGCCAGCGGACTAGCGGGGGACGGGGAGCTGTTTTTT. This codes for CASGLAGDGELFF.

The V gene is TRBV18, the J gene TRBJ1-2; 7 positions agree with TRBD1. The CDR3 has 16 residues. Germline CDR1 KGHSH, CDR2 LQKENI. Unmatched junction bases numbered 7, after V lost 3 bases and J lost 0 bases. CDR3 DNA sequence: TGTGCCAGCTCACCTATCGGACAGGTCACTAACTATGGCTACACCTTC. It is translated as CASSPIGQVTNYGYTF.

In DNA, the CDR3 is TGTGCCAGCAGCTCCGACAAGCAGCAGTTCTTC. As protein: CASSSDKQQFF. The gene calls are TRBV7-8 and TRBJ2-1; D gene unclear. V lost 4 bases and J 11 bases, leaving 9 bases between the germline ends. The CDR3 is made up of 11 amino acids. The V gene's germline CDR1 is SGHVS and CDR2 FQNEAQ.

The chain uses TRBV20-1 and TRBJ2-1, with TRBD2 identical over 9 bases. V shed 3 bases, J shed 6 bases, and the junction held 12 bases outside the gene matches. CDR3 length: 16 amino acids. Germline V lookup: CDR1 DFQATT, CDR2 SNEGSKA (reference sequence). The CDR3 spells CSASLGLAGFGNEQFF. For the CDR3, the DNA is TGCAGTGCTAGCCTAGGGCTAGCGGGGTTTGGCAATGAGCAGTTCTTC.

This chain links TRBV5-1 with TRBJ2-1; D not certain. The CDR3 has 14 residues. Per germline, CDR1 SGHRS and CDR2 YFSETQ. V lost 0 bases to trimming and J lost 6 bases, with 10 bases between them. For the CDR3, the DNA is TGCGCCAGCAGCTTGGCAACCGGCGGCAATGAGCAGTTCTTC. Translating it yields CASSLATGGNEQFF.

The genes are TRBV5-5 and TRBJ2-2; D remains ambiguous. Looked up from germline, CDR1 is SGHKS and CDR2 is YYEKEE (reference sequence). Between the trimmed V and J ends, which lost 4 bases and 4 bases, there was a span of 20 bases. This CDR3 is built from 17 residues. CDR3 sequence reads: CASSPTTWVLSTGELFF. The DNA of the CDR3 is TGTGCCAGCAGCCCAACGACGTGGGTTTTGAGCACCGGGGAGCTGTTTTTT.

In this sample, this clonotype turned up many times. V gene TRBV2 combines with J gene TRBJ1-1; TRBD1 matches 7 bases. V lost 5 bases, J lost 1 base, and 4 bases stayed unmatched. The length of the CDR3 is 14 residues. Germline V CDR1 and CDR2: SNHLY, FYNNEI. This CDR3 is CASSYTGANTEAFF. In nucleotides, the CDR3 is TGTGCCAGCAGTTATACAGGGGCGAACACTGAAGCTTTCTTT.

This clonotype has a count of ten or more. The rearrangement joins TRBV7-2 to TRBJ2-5; 9 positions match TRBD1. CDR1 and CDR2 (germline): SGHTA, FQGNSA. The CDR3 is 15 residues long. The junction had 6 bases not matched to a gene; V was cut back by 5 bases and J by 2 bases. The CDR3 loop is CASSPRTGDQETQYF. CDR3 nucleotides: TGTGCCAGCAGCCCCCGGACAGGGGATCAAGAGACCCAGTACTTC. The full variable domain, completed using reference TRBV7-2 and TRBJ2-5, is GAGVSQSPSNKVTEKGKDVELRCDPISGHTALYWYRQSLGQGLEFLIYFQGNSAPDKSGLPSDRFSAERTGGSVSTLTIQRTQQEDSAVYLCASSPRTGDQETQYFGPGTRLLVL.

This chain links TRBV12-3 or TRBV12-4 with TRBJ2-7; TRBD1 or TRBD2 may be the D gene (5 bases each). The CDR3 spans 14 residues. V was pared by 6 bases and J by 0 bases, with 12 bases between. The CDR3 sequence: CASSSWGSSYEQYF. CDR3 DNA sequence: TGTGCCAGCAGCTCTTGGGGGAGCTCCTACGAGCAGTACTTC.

The chain recombines TRBV10-3 with TRBJ2-3; the D gene could be TRBD1 or TRBD2 (6 bases each). Trimming removed 11 bases at V and 0 bases at J, with 15 bases between. Germline lookup yields CDR1 ENHRY and CDR2 SYGVKD. The length of the CDR3 is 14 residues. CDR3 protein: CAVHPGASTDTQYF. For the CDR3, the DNA is TGTGCCGTTCACCCGGGGGCCAGCACAGATACGCAGTATTTT.

This clonotype was seen a handful of times. The chain is built from TRBV18 and TRBJ2-3; unclear D gene. Trimming stripped 10 bases from V and 0 bases from J, with 14 bases between. The germline V gene has CDR1 KGHSH and CDR2 LQKENI. The CDR3 has 14 residues. In DNA, the CDR3 is TGTGCCACGCGGAACGGGTCAAGCACAGATACGCAGTATTTT. Translating gives CATRNGSSTDTQYF.

This clonotype was seen more than once but under ten times. The chain has TRBV25-1 and TRBJ1-4; D unclear. With 7 bases removed from V and 2 bases from J, the gap between germline ends came to 8 bases. The germline CDR1 and CDR2 sequences are MGHDK and SYGVNS. This CDR3 has 13 amino acids. In nucleotides, the CDR3 is TGTGCCAGCACCCCACCGACTAATGAAAAACTGTTTTTT. This translates into CASTPPTNEKLFF. Full variable domain (missing parts from reference TRBV25-1 and TRBJ1-4): EADIYQTPRYLVIGTGKKITLECSQTMGHDKMYWYQQDPGMELHLIHYSYGVNSTEKGDLSSESTVSRIRTEHFPLTLESARPSHTSQYLCASTPPTNEKLFFGSGTQLSVL.